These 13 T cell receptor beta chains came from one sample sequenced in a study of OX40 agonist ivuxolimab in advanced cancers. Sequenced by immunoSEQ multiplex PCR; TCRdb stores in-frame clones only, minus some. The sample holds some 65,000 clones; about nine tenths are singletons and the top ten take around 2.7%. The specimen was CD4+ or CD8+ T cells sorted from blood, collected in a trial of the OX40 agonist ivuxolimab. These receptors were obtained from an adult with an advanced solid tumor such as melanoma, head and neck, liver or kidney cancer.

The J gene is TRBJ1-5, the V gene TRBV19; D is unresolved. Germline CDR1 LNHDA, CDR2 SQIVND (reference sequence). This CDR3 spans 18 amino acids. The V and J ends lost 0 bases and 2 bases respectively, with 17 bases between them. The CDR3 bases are TGTGCCAGTAGTATAGATCGGATCGGAGGGCGGGGCAATCAGCCCCAGCATTTT. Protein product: CASSIDRIGGRGNQPQHF.

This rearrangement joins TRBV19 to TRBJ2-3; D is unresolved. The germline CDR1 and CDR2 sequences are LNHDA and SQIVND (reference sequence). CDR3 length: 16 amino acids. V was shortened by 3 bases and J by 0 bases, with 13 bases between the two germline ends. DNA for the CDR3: TGTGCCAGTAGTATTTACGGGTCGGCTAGCACAGATACGCAGTATTTT. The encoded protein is CASSIYGSASTDTQYF.

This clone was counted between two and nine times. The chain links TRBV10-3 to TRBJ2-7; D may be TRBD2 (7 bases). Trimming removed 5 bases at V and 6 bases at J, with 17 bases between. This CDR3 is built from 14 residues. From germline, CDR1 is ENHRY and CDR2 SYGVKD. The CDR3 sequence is CAISSLGGAGEQYF. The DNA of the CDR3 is TGTGCCATCAGTTCACTTGGGGGGGCAGGCGAGCAGTACTTC.

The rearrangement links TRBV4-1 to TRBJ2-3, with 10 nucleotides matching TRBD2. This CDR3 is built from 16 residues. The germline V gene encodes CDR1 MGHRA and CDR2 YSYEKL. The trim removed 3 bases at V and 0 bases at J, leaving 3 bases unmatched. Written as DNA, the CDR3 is TGCGCCAGCAGCCACTTGACTAGCGGGAGCACAGATACGCAGTATTTT. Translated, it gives CASSHLTSGSTDTQYF.

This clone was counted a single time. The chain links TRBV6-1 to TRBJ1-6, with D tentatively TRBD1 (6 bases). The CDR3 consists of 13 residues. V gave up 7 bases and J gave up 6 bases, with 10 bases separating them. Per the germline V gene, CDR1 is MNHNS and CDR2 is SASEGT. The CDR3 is CASKGQPNSPLHF. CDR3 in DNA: TGTGCCAGCAAAGGACAGCCTAATTCACCCCTCCACTTT.

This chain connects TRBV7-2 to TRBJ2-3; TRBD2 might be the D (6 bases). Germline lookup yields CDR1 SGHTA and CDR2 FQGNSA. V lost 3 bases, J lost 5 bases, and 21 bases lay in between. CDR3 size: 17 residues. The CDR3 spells CASSFLPLSGPQDTQYF. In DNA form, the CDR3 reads TGTGCCAGCAGCTTTTTACCCCTTAGCGGACCACAAGATACGCAGTATTTT. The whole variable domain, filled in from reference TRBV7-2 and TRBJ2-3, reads GAGVSQSPSNKVTEKGKDVELRCDPISGHTALYWYRQSLGQGLEFLIYFQGNSAPDKSGLPSDRFSAERTGGSVSTLTIQRTQQEDSAVYLCASSFLPLSGPQDTQYFGPGTRLTVL.

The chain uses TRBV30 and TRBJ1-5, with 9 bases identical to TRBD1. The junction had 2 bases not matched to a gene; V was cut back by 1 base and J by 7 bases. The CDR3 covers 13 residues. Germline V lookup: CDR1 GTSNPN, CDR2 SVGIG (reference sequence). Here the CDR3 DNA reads TGTGCCTGGAGTGGACAGGGGGAACAGCCCCAGCATTTT. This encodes CAWSGQGEQPQHF.

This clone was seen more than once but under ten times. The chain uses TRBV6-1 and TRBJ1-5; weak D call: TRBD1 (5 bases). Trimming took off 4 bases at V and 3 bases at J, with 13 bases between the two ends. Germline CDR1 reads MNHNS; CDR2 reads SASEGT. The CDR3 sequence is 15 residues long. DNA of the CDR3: TGTGCCAGCAGTGCCCCGGGTGGGGCCAATCAGCCCCAGCATTTT. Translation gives CASSAPGGANQPQHF.

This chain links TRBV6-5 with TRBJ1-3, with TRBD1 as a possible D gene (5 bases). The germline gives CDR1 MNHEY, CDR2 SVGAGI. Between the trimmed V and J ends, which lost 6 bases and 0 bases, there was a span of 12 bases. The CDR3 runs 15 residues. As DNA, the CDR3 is TGTGCCAGCAGGACCCGGGGGGACTCTGGAAACACCATATATTTT. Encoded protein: CASRTRGDSGNTIYF.

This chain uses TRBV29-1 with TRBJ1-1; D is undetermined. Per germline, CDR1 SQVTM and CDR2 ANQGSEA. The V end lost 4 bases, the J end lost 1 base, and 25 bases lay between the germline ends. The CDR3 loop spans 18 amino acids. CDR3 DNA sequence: TGCAGCGTTGGAGGATCCGTTCGGGGAGGGTTTGAGAACACTGAAGCTTTCTTT. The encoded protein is CSVGGSVRGGFENTEAFF.

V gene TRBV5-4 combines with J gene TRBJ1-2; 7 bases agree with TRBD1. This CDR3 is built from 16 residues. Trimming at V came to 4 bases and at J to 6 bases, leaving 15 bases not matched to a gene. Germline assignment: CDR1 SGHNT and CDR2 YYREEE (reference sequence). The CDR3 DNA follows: TGTGCCAGCAGCCCCATCGGGCAGGGGGAAGGCGATGGCTACACCTTC. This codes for CASSPIGQGEGDGYTF. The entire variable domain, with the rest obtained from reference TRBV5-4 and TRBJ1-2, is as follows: ETGVTQSPTHLIKTRGQQVTLRCSSQSGHNTVSWYQQALGQGPQFIFQYYREEENGRGNFPPRFSGLQFPNYSSELNVNALELDDSALYLCASSPIGQGEGDGYTFGSGTRLTVV.

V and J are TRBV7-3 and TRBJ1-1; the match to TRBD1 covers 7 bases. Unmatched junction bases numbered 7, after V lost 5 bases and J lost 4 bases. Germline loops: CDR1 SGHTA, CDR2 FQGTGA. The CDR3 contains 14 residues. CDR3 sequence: CASSDRATGTEAFF. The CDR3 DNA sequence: TGTGCCAGCAGCGACAGGGCAACGGGCACTGAAGCTTTCTTT.

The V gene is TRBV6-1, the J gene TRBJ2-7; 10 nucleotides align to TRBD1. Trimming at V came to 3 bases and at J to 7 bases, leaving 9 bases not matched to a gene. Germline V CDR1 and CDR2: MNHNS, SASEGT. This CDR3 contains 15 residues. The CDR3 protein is CASSEGQGPQGEQYF. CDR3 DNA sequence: TGTGCCAGCAGTGAGGGACAGGGGCCCCAGGGGGAGCAGTACTTC.